This T cell receptor beta chain is drawn from a study of blood T cells in healthy people across ages. Study conclusions and caveats: Compared with aged donors, long-lived donors showed fewer expanded clones, suggesting selection.

With regard to this clonotype: As yet, its antigen is unknown.

The CDR3 extends over 14 amino acids. The V gene lost 1 base and the J gene lost 8 bases, with 14 bases spanning the gap. The germline V gene encodes CDR1 MGHRA and CDR2 YSYEKL. The amount of total RNA extracted per sample was at least 5 micrograms. Then a second PCR, running roughly 7 to 11 cycles, was carried out with a sample-barcoded 5' primer and a J-beta primer mix. TCRdb recomputed calls from the 5' RACE reads with MiXCR, one row per CDR3 protein. The sample contains hundreds of thousands of distinct CDR3 sequences, 25% of which appear only once. These data were likewise used in another study, on T cells of mothers and their children. Turning to that study: cDNA synthesis used all extracted RNA, approximately 1.4 ug per 15 ul. Reads obtained per mother exceeded 8.5 million TCR beta CDR3 reads, with several million obtained per child.

This chain connects TRBV4-1 to TRBJ1-2; D is unclear. The sample taken for sequencing was blood. The sequence was obtained from a boy between 10 and 17 years old in good health. CDR3 loop: CASSQARHAGGYTF. The CDR3 DNA follows: TGCGCCAGCAGCCAAGCACGCCACGCCGGGGGCTACACCTTC.